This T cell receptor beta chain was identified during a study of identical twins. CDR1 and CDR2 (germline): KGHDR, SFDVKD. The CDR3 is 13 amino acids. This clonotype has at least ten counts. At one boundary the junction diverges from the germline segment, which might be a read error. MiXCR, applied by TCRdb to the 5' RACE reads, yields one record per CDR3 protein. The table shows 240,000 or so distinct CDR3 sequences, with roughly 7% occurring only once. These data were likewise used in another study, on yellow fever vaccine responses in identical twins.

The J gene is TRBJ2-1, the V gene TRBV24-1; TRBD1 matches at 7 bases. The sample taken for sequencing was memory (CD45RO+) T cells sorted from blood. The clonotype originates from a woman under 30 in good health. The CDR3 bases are TGTGCCACCAGTCGACAGGGTTACAGTGAGCAGTTCTTC. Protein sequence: CATSRQGYSEQFF.